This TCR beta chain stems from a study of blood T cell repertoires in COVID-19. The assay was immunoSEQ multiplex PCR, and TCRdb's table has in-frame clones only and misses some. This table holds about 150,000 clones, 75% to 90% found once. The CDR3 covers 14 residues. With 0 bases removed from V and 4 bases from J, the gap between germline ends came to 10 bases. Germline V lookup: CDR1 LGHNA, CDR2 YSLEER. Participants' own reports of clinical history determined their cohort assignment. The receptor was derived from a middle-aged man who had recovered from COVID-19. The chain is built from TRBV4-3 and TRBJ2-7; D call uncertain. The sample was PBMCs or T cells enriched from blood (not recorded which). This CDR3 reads CASSQEGFGYEQYF. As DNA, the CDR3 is TGCGCCAGCAGCCAAGAAGGATTCGGGTACGAGCAGTACTTC.